This record covers a single TCR beta chain. Following a re-call of the 5' RACE reads, TCRdb has one entry per CDR3 protein and lacks DNA. The table lists about 260,000 distinct CDR3 sequences. Germline V lookup: CDR1 SGHTA, CDR2 FQGNSA. This CDR3 comprises 16 residues. The source of the sample is a study of T cells expressing NK-cell markers. The source material was blood T cells: a sorted CD56 or NKG2C T cell subset, CD4+ or CD8+ T cells, or bulk PBMC T cells (not recorded which). This TCR was sampled from a woman aged 18 to 75 in good health. The chain combines TRBV7-2 with TRBJ2-1; no DNA is available, so the TRBD2 call from TCRdb remains unchecked. The CDR3 here is CASSSGGGLAGAEQFF.